This T cell receptor beta chain was profiled in a study of cytomegalovirus exposure and HLA in healthy donors. The CDR3 totals 13 residues. Trimming took off 2 bases at V and 8 bases at J, with 12 bases between the two ends. Germline values: CDR1 LNHDA, CDR2 SQIVND (reference sequence). Here immunoSEQ multiplex PCR was the method, and the copy in TCRdb shows in-frame clones only, minus some. The repertoire holds 150,000 to 200,000 clones, with roughly 83% as singletons. The sequence derives from a woman in her late teens or twenties in good health and CMV-seronegative. V usage is TRBV19 and J usage is TRBJ1-2, with D tentatively TRBD1 (5 bases). Sequencing was carried out using PBMCs. Written as DNA, the CDR3 is TGTGCCAGTAGTATAAAGGGACTCGTGGGCTACACCTTC. Protein sequence: CASSIKGLVGYTF.